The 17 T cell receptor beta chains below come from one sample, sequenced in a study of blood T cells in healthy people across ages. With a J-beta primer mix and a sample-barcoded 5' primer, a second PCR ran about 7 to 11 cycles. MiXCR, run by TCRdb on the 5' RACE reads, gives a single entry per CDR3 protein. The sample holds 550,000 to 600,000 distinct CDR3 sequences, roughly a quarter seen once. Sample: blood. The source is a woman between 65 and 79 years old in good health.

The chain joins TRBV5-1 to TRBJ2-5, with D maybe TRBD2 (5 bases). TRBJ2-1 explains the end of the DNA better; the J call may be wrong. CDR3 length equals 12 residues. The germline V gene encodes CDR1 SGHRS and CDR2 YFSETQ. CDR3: CASSVMRDEQFF. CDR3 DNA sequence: TGCGCCAGCAGCGTGATGAGGGATGAGCAGTTCTTC.

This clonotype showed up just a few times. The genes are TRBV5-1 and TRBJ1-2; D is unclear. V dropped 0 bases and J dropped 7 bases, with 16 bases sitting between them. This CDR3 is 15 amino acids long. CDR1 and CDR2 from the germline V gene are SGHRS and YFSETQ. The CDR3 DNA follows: TGCGCCAGCAGCTTGGCCGAGACGGCTTCACCTGGCTACACCTTC. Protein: CASSLAETASPGYTF.

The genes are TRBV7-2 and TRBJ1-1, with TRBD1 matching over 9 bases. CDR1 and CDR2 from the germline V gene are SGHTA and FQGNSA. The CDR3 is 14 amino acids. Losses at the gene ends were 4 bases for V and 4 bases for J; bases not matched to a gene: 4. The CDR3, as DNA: TGTGCCAGCAGCTACAGGGGGCGAAGCACTGAAGCTTTCTTT. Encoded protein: CASSYRGRSTEAFF.

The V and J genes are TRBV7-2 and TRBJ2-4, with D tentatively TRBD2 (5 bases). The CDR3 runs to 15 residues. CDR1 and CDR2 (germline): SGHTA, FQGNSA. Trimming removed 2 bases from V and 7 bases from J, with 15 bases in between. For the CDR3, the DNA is TGTGCCAGCAGCTTAACGTCGACAAGGGAGAACATTCAGTACTTC. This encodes CASSLTSTRENIQYF.

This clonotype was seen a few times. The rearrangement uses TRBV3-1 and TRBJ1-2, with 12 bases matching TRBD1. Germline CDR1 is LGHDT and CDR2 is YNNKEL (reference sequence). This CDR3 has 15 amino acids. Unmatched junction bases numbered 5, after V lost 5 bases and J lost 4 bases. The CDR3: CASSIGTGGVYGYTF. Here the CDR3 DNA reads TGTGCCAGCAGCATCGGGACAGGGGGCGTCTATGGCTACACCTTC.

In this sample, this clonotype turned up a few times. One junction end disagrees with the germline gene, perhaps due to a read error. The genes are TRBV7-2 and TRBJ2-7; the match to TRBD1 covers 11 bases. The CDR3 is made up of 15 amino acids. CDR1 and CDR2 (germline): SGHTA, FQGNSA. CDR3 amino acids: CASILGDRGTYEQYF. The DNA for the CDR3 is TGTGCCAGCATCTTAGGGGACAGGGGGACCTACGAGCAGTACTTC.

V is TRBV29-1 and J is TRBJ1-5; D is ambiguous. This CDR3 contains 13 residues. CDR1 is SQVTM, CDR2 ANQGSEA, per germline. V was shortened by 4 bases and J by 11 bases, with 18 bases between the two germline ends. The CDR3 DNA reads TGCAGCGTTGTAGGCAGGACCGGTGGGTCCCAGCATTTT. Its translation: CSVVGRTGGSQHF. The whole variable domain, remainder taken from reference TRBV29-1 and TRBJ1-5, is SAVISQKPSRDICQRGTSLTIQCQVDSQVTMMFWYRQQPGQSLTLIATANQGSEATYESGFVIDKFPISRPNLTFSTLTVSNMSPEDSSIYLCSVVGRTGGSQHFGDGTRLSIL.

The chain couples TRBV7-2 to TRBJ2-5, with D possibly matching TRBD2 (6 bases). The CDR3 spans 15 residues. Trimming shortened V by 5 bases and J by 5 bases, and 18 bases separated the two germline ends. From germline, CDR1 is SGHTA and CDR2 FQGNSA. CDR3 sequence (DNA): TGTGCCAGCAGCCCCCGGAGGGGCGCAGAGGAGACCCAGTACTTC. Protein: CASSPRRGAEETQYF.

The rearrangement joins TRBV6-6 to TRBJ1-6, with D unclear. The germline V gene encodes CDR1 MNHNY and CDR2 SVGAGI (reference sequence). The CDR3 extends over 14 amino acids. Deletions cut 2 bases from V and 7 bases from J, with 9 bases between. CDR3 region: CASSYESLNSPLHF. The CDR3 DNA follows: TGTGCCAGCAGTTACGAGAGTTTGAATTCACCCCTCCACTTT.

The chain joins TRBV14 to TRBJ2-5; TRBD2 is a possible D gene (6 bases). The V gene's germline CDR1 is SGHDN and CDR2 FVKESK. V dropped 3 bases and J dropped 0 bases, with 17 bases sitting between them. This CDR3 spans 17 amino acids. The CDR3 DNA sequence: TGTGCCAGCAGCCAGAACCGGGACTCACAATACCAAGAGACCCAGTACTTC. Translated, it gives CASSQNRDSQYQETQYF.

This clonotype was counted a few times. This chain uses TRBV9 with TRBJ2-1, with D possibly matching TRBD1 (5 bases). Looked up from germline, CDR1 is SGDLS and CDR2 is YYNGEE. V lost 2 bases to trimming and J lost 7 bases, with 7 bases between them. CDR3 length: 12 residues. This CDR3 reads CASSVAGNEQFF. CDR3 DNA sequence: TGTGCCAGCAGCGTTGCAGGGAATGAGCAGTTCTTC.

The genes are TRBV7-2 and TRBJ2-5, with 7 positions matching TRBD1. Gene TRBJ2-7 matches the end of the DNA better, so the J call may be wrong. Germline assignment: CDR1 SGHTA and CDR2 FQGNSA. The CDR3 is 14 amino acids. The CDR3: CASTTFRDSYEQYF. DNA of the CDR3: TGTGCCAGCACCACTTTCAGGGACAGCTACGAGCAGTACTTC.

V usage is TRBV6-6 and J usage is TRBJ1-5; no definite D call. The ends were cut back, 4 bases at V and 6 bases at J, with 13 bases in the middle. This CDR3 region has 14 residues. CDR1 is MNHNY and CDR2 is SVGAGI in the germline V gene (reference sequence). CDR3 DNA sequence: TGTGCCAGCAGTTGGGAGGGCGACCTTCAGCCCCAGCATTTT. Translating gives CASSWEGDLQPQHF.

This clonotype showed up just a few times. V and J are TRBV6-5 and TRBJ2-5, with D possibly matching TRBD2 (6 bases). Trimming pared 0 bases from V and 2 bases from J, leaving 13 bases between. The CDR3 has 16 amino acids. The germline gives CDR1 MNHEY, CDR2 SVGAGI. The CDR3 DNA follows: TGTGCCAGCAGTTACTCTGGCGGGGTCCAACAAGAGACCCAGTACTTC. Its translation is CASSYSGGVQQETQYF.

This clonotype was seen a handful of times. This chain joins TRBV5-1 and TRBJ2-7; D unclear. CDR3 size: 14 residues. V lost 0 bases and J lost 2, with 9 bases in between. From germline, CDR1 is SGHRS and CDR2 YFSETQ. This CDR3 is CASSLGHKPYEQYF. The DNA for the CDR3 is TGCGCCAGCAGCTTGGGGCACAAACCCTACGAGCAGTACTTC.

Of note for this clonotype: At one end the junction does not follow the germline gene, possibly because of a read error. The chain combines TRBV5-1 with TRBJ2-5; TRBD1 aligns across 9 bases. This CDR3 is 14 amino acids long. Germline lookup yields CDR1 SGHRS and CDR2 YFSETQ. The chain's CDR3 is CASSGRTGEEIQYF. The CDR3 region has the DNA TGCGCCAGCAGCGGACGGACAGGGGAAGAGATCCAGTACTTC.

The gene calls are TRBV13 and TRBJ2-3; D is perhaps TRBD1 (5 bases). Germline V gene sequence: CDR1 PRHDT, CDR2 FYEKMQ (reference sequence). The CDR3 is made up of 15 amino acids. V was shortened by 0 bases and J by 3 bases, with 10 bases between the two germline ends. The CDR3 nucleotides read TGTGCCAGCAGCTTAGGAAGCGACAGAACAGATACGCAGTATTTT. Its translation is CASSLGSDRTDTQYF.